Listed below are T cell receptor beta chains from one sample, sequenced in a study of regulatory T cells in long-lasting Graves disease. TCRdb passed the multiplex PCR reads through MiXCR, listing each CDR3 protein once. The profile shows 450,000 to 600,000 distinct CDR3 sequences, about 13% of them singletons. A further study also used this sample, focusing on T cells in Graves' hyperthyroidism and ophthalmopathy.

The sample here was peripheral blood mononuclear cells (PBMCs), taken at new diagnosis, from a patient treated with antithyroid drugs. The receptor set was obtained from a man aged 30 to 45 with Graves disease. CDR3s include the opening cysteine and the closing phenylalanine or tryptophan. Fields, in order: V gene, CDR3 length, D gene, J gene, clone size, CDR3 protein, CDR3 DNA. The D gene is left open where the match is weak. The listing skips clone size in some rows; elsewhere it reads once, few, many or a size class.

>TRBV29-1|15|-|TRBJ2-2|many
CSVSTGTPNTGELFF
TGCAGCGTATCAACCGGGACCCCGAACACCGGGGAGCTGTTTTTT
>TRBV27|15|TRBD2|TRBJ2-1|many
CASRTTSGTYNEQFF
TGTGCCAGCAGGACAACTAGCGGGACCTACAATGAGCAGTTCTTC
>TRBV10-3|15|-|TRBJ1-6|few
CAISEAWQKNSPLHF
TGTGCCATCAGTGAGGCTTGGCAGAAAAATTCACCCCTCCACTTT
>TRBV7-2|14|-|TRBJ2-1|many
CASSWEEVYNEQFF
TGTGCCAGCAGCTGGGAAGAAGTATACAATGAGCAGTTCTTC
>TRBV29-1|15|TRBD2|TRBJ2-1|-
CSASTSGFSYNEQFF
TGCAGCGCTTCGACTAGCGGATTCTCCTACAATGAGCAGTTCTTC
>TRBV12-3/TRBV12-4|15|-|TRBJ1-3|many
CASSFRPSSGNTIYF
TGTGCCAGCAGCTTTCGGCCCAGCTCTGGAAACACCATATATTTT
>TRBV6-1|15|-|TRBJ1-1|many
CASSEEAERDTEAFF
TGTGCCAGCAGTGAAGAGGCAGAGCGAGACACTGAAGCTTTCTTT
>TRBV11-2|14|TRBD1|TRBJ1-4|many
CASTRDRGGEKLFF
TGTGCCAGCACCAGGGACAGGGGAGGTGAAAAACTGTTTTTT
>TRBV11-2|11|-|TRBJ2-7|many
CASSHSGEQYF
TGTGCCAGCAGCCACAGCGGAGAGCAGTACTTC
>TRBV27|14|-|TRBJ2-5|many
CASSSPGRVETQYF
TGTGCCAGCAGTTCCCCCGGCAGGGTGGAGACCCAGTACTTC
>TRBV5-1|15|-|TRBJ2-7|-
CASSFIPGVAGEQYF
TGCGCCAGCAGCTTTATTCCAGGGGTAGCCGGCGAGCAGTACTTC
>TRBV5-6|13|-|TRBJ2-1|-
CASSFFPDNEQFF
TGTGCCAGCAGCTTTTTCCCGGACAATGAGCAGTTCTTC
>TRBV20-1|15|TRBD1|TRBJ1-5|few
CSANRDSLSNQPQHF
TGCAGTGCTAACCGGGACAGCCTTAGCAATCAGCCCCAGCATTTT
>TRBV6-1|14|TRBD1|TRBJ1-5|many
CASSELEGASGQHF
TGTGCCAGCAGTGAATTGGAGGGGGCGAGCGGCCAGCATTTT
>TRBV6-1|15|-|TRBJ2-2|many
CASSRMYWDTGELFF
TGTGCCAGCAGTCGAATGTACTGGGACACCGGGGAGCTGTTTTTT
>TRBV30|14|-|TRBJ2-1|many
CAWWTGSSYNEQFF
TGTGCCTGGTGGACTGGGAGCTCCTACAATGAGCAGTTCTTC
>TRBV12-3/TRBV12-4|15|TRBD2|TRBJ2-5|many
CASSFNLAGDETQYF
TGTGCCAGCAGTTTCAATCTAGCGGGAGACGAGACCCAGTACTTC
>TRBV18|16|TRBD2|TRBJ2-1|few
CASSPRLADSYNEQFF
TGTGCCAGCTCTCCAAGACTAGCGGACTCCTACAATGAGCAGTTCTTC
>TRBV18|15|-|TRBJ1-2|-
CASSLTLELGLGYTF
TGTGCCAGCTCATTAACCCTCGAGCTCGGTCTGGGCTACACCTTC
>TRBV4-1|17|TRBD2|TRBJ2-4|few
CASSHPREGWMENIQYF
TGCGCCAGCAGCCATCCCAGGGAGGGGTGGATGGAAAACATTCAGTACTTC